These 32 T cell receptor beta chains were all obtained from the same sample, sequenced in a study of T cell repertoires in cytomegalovirus infection. TCRdb reprocessed the reads with MiXCR, giving one entry per CDR3 protein. The table shows just under 550,000 distinct CDR3 sequences, with 26% occurring only once. The sequencing sample was made of PBMCs. Receptor source: a human donor in good health (CMV status not recorded). Some clones in this sample may be carry-over from other donors' samples.

A few counts support this clonotype. The V call is TRBV5-5, the J call TRBJ2-1; 9 bases are shared with TRBD2. V lost 3 bases and J lost 5; bases outside the gene matches: 9. This CDR3 has 16 residues. Germline V lookup: CDR1 SGHKS, CDR2 YYEKEE (reference sequence). CDR3 in amino acids: CASSYNVAGVNNEQFF. The CDR3, as DNA: TGTGCCAGCAGCTACAACGTAGCGGGAGTGAACAATGAGCAGTTCTTC.

The genes are TRBV6-2 or TRBV6-3 and TRBJ2-5; 7 nucleotides match TRBD2. The germline V gene has CDR1 MNHEY and CDR2 SVGEGT. V was pared by 5 bases and J by 5 bases, with 14 bases of the junction left unmatched. The CDR3 totals 16 residues. CDR3 nucleotide sequence: TGTGCCAGCAGTCCTGGACTAGGGCTCATAGCGGAGACCCAGTACTTC. Amino acids: CASSPGLGLIAETQYF.

Of note for this clonotype: A read error is possible here, since a much larger clone lies one base away. The V and J genes are TRBV7-9 and TRBJ2-3; D gene uncertain. Deletions cut 2 bases from V and 0 bases from J, with 12 bases between. There are 16 residues in the CDR3. Germline loops: CDR1 SEHNR, CDR2 FQNEAQ (reference sequence). CDR3 residues: CASSLTPRASTDTQYF. CDR3 in DNA: TGTGCCAGCAGCTTAACCCCCCGGGCCAGCACAGATACGCAGTATTTT.

There are a few counts of this clonotype. This chain joins TRBV11-1 and TRBJ2-5, with 9 bases that match TRBD1. The junction had 4 bases not matched to a gene; V was cut back by 5 bases and J by 3 bases. The CDR3 is 14 residues long. The germline CDR1 and CDR2 sequences are SGHAT and FQDESV (reference sequence). The CDR3 coding sequence is TGTGCCAGCAGCACCCGGACAGGGGAAGAGACCCAGTACTTC. This sequence encodes CASSTRTGEETQYF.

This clonotype was counted between two and nine times. This rearrangement joins TRBV5-6 to TRBJ1-2; 7 bases agree with TRBD1. J was trimmed by 0 bases and V by 4 bases; bases with no gene match: 12. There are 17 residues in the CDR3. Germline V gene data show CDR1 as SGHDT and CDR2 as YYEEEE. The DNA of the CDR3 is TGTGCCAGCAGCGCGGACCCGGGACAGCGAACTAACTATGGCTACACCTTC. This sequence encodes CASSADPGQRTNYGYTF.

This chain joins TRBV12-3 or TRBV12-4 and TRBJ2-1, with 12 bases identical to TRBD2. With 5 bases clipped from V and 7 bases from J, the junction kept 6 bases outside the gene matches. This CDR3 contains 15 residues. The CDR3 DNA reads as TGTGCCAGCAGTCCTAGCGGGAGGGCCCAGAATGAGCAGTTCTTC. This sequence encodes CASSPSGRAQNEQFF.

This clonotype occurred a few times. This sequence joins TRBV6-2 or TRBV6-3 and TRBJ1-4, with D maybe TRBD1 (5 bases). Germline CDR1 MNHEY, CDR2 SVGEGT. V was pared by 4 bases and J by 6 bases, with 15 bases between. CDR3 size: 15 residues. The CDR3 DNA sequence: TGTGCCAGCAGTTCGGACACGGGGCTCGATGAAAAACTGTTTTTT. It yields the protein CASSSDTGLDEKLFF.

In its sample, this clonotype was seen many times. The J gene is TRBJ1-2, the V gene TRBV7-2; possible D gene TRBD1, 6 bases. CDR1 and CDR2 from the germline V gene are SGHTA and FQGNSA. Deletions cut 1 base from V and 6 bases from J, with 12 bases between. This CDR3 region has 14 residues. The chain's CDR3 is CASSLVQGYDGYTF. The CDR3 DNA follows: TGTGCCAGCAGCTTAGTACAGGGTTACGATGGCTACACCTTC.

The rearrangement joins TRBV28 to TRBJ1-2; a weak D match, TRBD1 (5 bases). This CDR3 spans 13 amino acids. The V gene lost 6 bases and the J gene lost 4 bases, with 12 bases spanning the gap. Per germline, CDR1 MDHEN and CDR2 SYDVKM. In DNA form, the CDR3 reads TGTGCCAGCAGCCGGGGACCGGTCTATGGCTACACCTTC. As protein: CASSRGPVYGYTF.

CDR3 region: CASSLQRGRDTEAFF. The CDR3 DNA is TGTGCCAGCAGCTTACAAAGGGGGCGGGACACTGAAGCTTTCTTT. V gene TRBV11-3 combines with J gene TRBJ1-1; 7 bases map to TRBD1. The CDR3 is 15 amino acids. J was trimmed by 3 bases and V by 2 bases; bases with no gene match: 6. CDR1 SGHNT and CDR2 YENEEA come from the germline V gene.

In this sample, this clonotype turned up a few times. This chain joins TRBV28 and TRBJ2-1; 8 nucleotides agree with TRBD2. V lost 8 bases and J lost 5; bases outside the gene matches: 11. Germline V gene data show CDR1 as MDHEN and CDR2 as SYDVKM. The CDR3 has 15 residues. In nucleotides, the CDR3 is TGTGCCAGCCATCTCCTAAGCGGGAGCAACAATGAGCAGTTCTTC. It encodes CASHLLSGSNNEQFF.

The chain carries TRBV11-3 and TRBJ2-1; 10 bases fit TRBD2. CDR3 length equals 17 residues. J gave up 8 bases and V 4 bases, and 14 bases lay outside the gene matches. Germline assignment: CDR1 SGHNT and CDR2 YENEEA. The CDR3 coding sequence is TGTGCCAGCAGCTCCCGGGTAGCGGGAGGTAACTTCGATGAGCAGTTCTTC. It translates to CASSSRVAGGNFDEQFF.

The genes are TRBV7-9 and TRBJ2-1; D ambiguous. In germline, CDR1 is SEHNR, CDR2 FQNEAQ (reference sequence). V lost 2 bases and J lost 10, with 18 bases in between. There are 15 residues in the CDR3. CDR3 coding DNA: TGTGCCAGCAGCTTATACGAGGACCCTTCGAGCGAGCAGTTCTTC. Translated, it gives CASSLYEDPSSEQFF.

This clonotype turned up a few times. This chain joins TRBV7-6 and TRBJ2-2; TRBD1 is a possible D gene (6 bases). This CDR3 has 15 amino acids. V was cut by 5 bases and J by 4 bases, with 14 bases left in between. Germline CDR1 reads SGHVS; CDR2 reads FNYEAQ. The CDR3 sequence: CASSGGGQLTGELFF. CDR3 nucleotide sequence: TGTGCCAGCAGCGGAGGTGGACAGCTCACCGGGGAGCTGTTTTTT. Full variable domain (rest looked up from reference TRBV7-6 and TRBJ2-2): GAGVSQSPRYKVTKRGQDVALRCDPISGHVSLYWYRQALGQGPEFLTYFNYEAQQDKSGLPNDRFSAERPEGSISTLTIQRTEQRDSAMYRCASSGGGQLTGELFFGEGSRLTVL.

In this sample, this clonotype turned up a few times. The CDR3 region is CASSLVGDSEQYV. The CDR3 DNA sequence: TGTGCCAGCAGCTTAGTCGGGGATTCCGAGCAGTACGTC. The chain uses TRBV7-2 and TRBJ2-7; tentative D call: TRBD2 (5 bases). Germline values: CDR1 SGHTA, CDR2 FQGNSA. The CDR3 is 13 residues long. V was clipped by 1 base and J by 6 bases, with 10 bases between them.

In its sample, this clonotype was seen a few times. The chain links TRBV20-1 to TRBJ2-5, with D unclear. V lost 3 bases and J 1 base, leaving 9 bases between the germline ends. The CDR3 extends over 13 amino acids. Germline CDR1 is DFQATT and CDR2 is SNEGSKA (reference sequence). CDR3 coding DNA: TGCAGTGCTAGCGCAAACTCCCAAGAGACCCAGTACTTC. Protein product: CSASANSQETQYF.

This clonotype was recorded a few times. The chain recombines TRBV5-1 with TRBJ2-1; D may correspond to TRBD1 or TRBD2 (5 bases each). CDR3 length: 15 residues. V was clipped by 2 bases and J by 6 bases, with 15 bases between them. Germline CDR1 reads SGHRS; CDR2 reads YFSETQ. CDR3 in DNA: TGCGCCAGCAGCTTACTGCCAGGGACCGTCAATGAGCAGTTCTTC. Its protein product is CASSLLPGTVNEQFF.

This clonotype was picked up a small number of times. The V and J genes are TRBV6-6 and TRBJ2-5; TRBD1 aligns across 9 bases. The germline CDR1 and CDR2 sequences are MNHNY and SVGAGI (reference sequence). The V segment lost 5 bases and the J segment 2 bases; nucleotides outside the gene matches: 6. The CDR3 consists of 15 residues. CDR3 in DNA: TGTGCCAGCAGTGTAGGCGGGACAGGGCAAGAGACCCAGTACTTC. Its translation: CASSVGGTGQETQYF.

The chain recombines TRBV5-1 with TRBJ1-2; weak D call: TRBD1 (5 bases). This CDR3 contains 14 residues. V was trimmed by 3 bases and J by 4 bases, leaving 13 bases between them. The germline V gene has CDR1 SGHRS and CDR2 YFSETQ. The CDR3 protein is CASSSGASGYGYTF. The CDR3 DNA follows: TGCGCCAGCAGCTCCGGGGCTTCAGGCTATGGCTACACCTTC. The whole variable domain, remainder taken from reference TRBV5-1 and TRBJ1-2, is KAGVTQTPRYLIKTRGQQVTLSCSPISGHRSVSWYQQTPGQGLQFLFEYFSETQRNKGNFPGRFSGRQFSNSRSEMNVSTLELGDSALYLCASSSGASGYGYTFGSGTRLTVV.

The DNA of the CDR3 is TGTGCCATCAGTTACCGGCAGGGTGGAGAGCAGTACGTC. It specifies CAISYRQGGEQYV. The V gene is TRBV6-5, the J gene TRBJ2-7, with D possibly matching TRBD1 (5 bases). This CDR3 is built from 13 residues. In germline, CDR1 is MNHEY, CDR2 SVGAGI.

Only a few counts were recorded for this clonotype. The chain links TRBV12-5 to TRBJ2-2; a possible D gene is TRBD2 (5 bases). Trimming cost V 7 bases and J 7 bases, with 10 bases left between them. This CDR3 comprises 12 residues. Germline CDR1 reads LGHNT; CDR2 reads FRNRAP. The CDR3 here is CASAYGSGELFF. The CDR3 bases are TGTGCTAGTGCCTATGGGAGCGGGGAGCTGTTTTTT.

The table lists this clonotype with a few counts. The V call is TRBV24-1, the J call TRBJ2-2, with 11 bases fitting TRBD2. This CDR3 comprises 16 residues. Trimming removed 2 bases from V and 7 bases from J; junction bases left unmatched: 5. Germline CDR1 KGHDR, CDR2 SFDVKD. The chain's CDR3 is CATSDSWTSGYGELFF. CDR3 nucleotides: TGTGCCACCAGTGATTCCTGGACTAGCGGGTACGGGGAGCTGTTTTTT.

This clonotype was counted only a few times. The chain carries TRBV27 and TRBJ1-6, with D hard to call. V lost 2 bases and J 7 bases, leaving 9 bases between the germline ends. The CDR3 covers 14 residues. Germline V gene sequence: CDR1 MNHEY, CDR2 SMNVEV (reference sequence). The CDR3 region is CASSLTLRNSPLHF. CDR3 nucleotide sequence: TGTGCCAGCAGTTTAACCCTCCGGAATTCACCCCTCCACTTT.

The chain couples TRBV3-1 to TRBJ2-3; the D gene is possibly TRBD2 (5 bases). CDR3 size: 15 residues. Trimming took 3 bases from V and 4 from J, leaving 14 bases between them. Germline V gene lookup returns CDR1 LGHDT and CDR2 YNNKEL (reference sequence). The CDR3: CASSHGVGVADTQYF. CDR3 nucleotide sequence: TGTGCCAGCAGCCATGGTGTGGGAGTGGCAGATACGCAGTATTTT.

This clonotype was recorded a few times. This chain connects TRBV24-1 to TRBJ1-1; a possible D gene is TRBD1 (6 bases). Between the trimmed V and J ends, which lost 2 bases and 11 bases, there was a span of 20 bases. CDR1 KGHDR and CDR2 SFDVKD come from the germline V gene. This CDR3 is built from 15 residues. CDR3 protein: CATSDYGTTPGGAFF. In DNA, the CDR3 is TGTGCCACCAGTGATTACGGGACAACTCCCGGAGGGGCTTTCTTT.

This clonotype was counted many times. The gene calls are TRBV7-2 and TRBJ1-4, with D uncertain. The length of the CDR3 is 15 residues. The V gene's germline CDR1 is SGHTA and CDR2 FQGNSA. Trimming took off 3 bases at V and 0 bases at J, with 8 bases between the two ends. CDR3: CASSFTSTTNEKLFF. The CDR3 DNA reads TGTGCCAGCAGCTTTACGAGTACAACTAATGAAAAACTGTTTTTT.

A few counts support this clonotype. V and J are TRBV2 and TRBJ1-1; D unresolved. CDR1 and CDR2 from the germline V gene are SNHLY and FYNNEI. Deletions cut 6 bases from V and 1 base from J, with 18 bases between. This CDR3 contains 16 residues. The CDR3 nucleotides are TGTGCCAGCAGACTATACCCTGACAATACGAACACTGAAGCTTTCTTT. This sequence encodes CASRLYPDNTNTEAFF.

This clonotype was counted at least ten times. CDR3 sequence reads: CASSPQGVGNTEAFF. In DNA form, the CDR3 reads TGTGCCAGCAGCCCTCAGGGGGTTGGGAACACTGAAGCTTTCTTT. The gene calls are TRBV7-9 and TRBJ1-1; TRBD1 aligns across 7 bases. CDR3 size: 15 residues. Trimming cost V 5 bases and J 1 base; bases outside gene matches: 7. CDR1 is SEHNR, CDR2 FQNEAQ, per germline (reference sequence).

This chain uses TRBV29-1 with TRBJ2-1; no clear D. This CDR3 comprises 10 residues. Trimming removed 4 bases at V and 7 bases at J, with 5 bases between. Germline assignment: CDR1 SQVTM and CDR2 ANQGSEA. The CDR3 sequence is CSVGANEQFF. The CDR3 DNA follows: TGCAGCGTTGGAGCAAATGAGCAGTTCTTC.

This clonotype came up a few times. The chain carries TRBV6-2 or TRBV6-3 and TRBJ2-7; D is unclear. The CDR3 is 12 residues long. Germline V gives CDR1 MNHEY, CDR2 SVGEGT. V was shortened by 5 bases and J by 3 bases, with 8 bases between the two germline ends. The CDR3 nucleotides are TGTGCCAGCAGTAATTCTATCTACGAGCAGTACGTC. It codes for CASSNSIYEQYV.

This clonotype was counted ten times or more. The chain links TRBV10-3 to TRBJ2-2; 11 bases align to TRBD2. CDR1 is ENHRY and CDR2 is SYGVKD in the germline V gene. V shed 7 bases and J 0 bases; nucleotides not matched to a gene: 7. The CDR3 is 17 residues long. The CDR3, as DNA: TGTGCCATCAAGCGGGCTAGCGGGAGGCCGAACACCGGGGAGCTGTTTTTT. Encoded protein: CAIKRASGRPNTGELFF.

This chain joins TRBV12-3 or TRBV12-4 and TRBJ1-1, with TRBD1 matching over 8 bases. The CDR3 extends over 15 amino acids. V lost 6 bases to trimming and J lost 5 bases; unmatched junction nucleotides: 11. The chain's CDR3 is CASRPGQAKGTEAFF. DNA of the CDR3: TGTGCCAGCAGGCCGGGACAGGCAAAGGGGACTGAAGCTTTCTTT.